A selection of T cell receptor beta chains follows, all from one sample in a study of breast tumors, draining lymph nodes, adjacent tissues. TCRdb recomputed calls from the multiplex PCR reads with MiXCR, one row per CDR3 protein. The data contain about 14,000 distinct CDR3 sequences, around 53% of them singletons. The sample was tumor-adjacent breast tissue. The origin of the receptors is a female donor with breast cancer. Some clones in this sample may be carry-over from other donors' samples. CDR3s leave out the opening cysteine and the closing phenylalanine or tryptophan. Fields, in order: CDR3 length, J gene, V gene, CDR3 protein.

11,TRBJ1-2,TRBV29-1,SVKKQGLFGYT
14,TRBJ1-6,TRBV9,ASSPQGASYNSPLH
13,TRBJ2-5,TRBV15,ATSPQGGGQETQY
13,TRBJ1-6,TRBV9,ASSSHDTGNSPLH
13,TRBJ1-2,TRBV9,ASSVGGQGASGYT
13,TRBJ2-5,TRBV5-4,ASSFAQGPGLDQY
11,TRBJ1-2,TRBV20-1,SAREGNIYGYT
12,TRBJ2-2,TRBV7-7,ASSLSRVTGELF
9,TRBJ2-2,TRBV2,ASSDTGELF
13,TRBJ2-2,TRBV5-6,ASSLGRELTGELF
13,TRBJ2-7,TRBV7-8,ASSQGGGMSHEQY
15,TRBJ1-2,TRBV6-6,ASTDRLLGVGIYGYT
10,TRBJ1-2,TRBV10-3,AISDSLGGYT
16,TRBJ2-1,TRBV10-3,AIKPGLAGASSYNEQF
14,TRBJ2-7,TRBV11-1,ASSIGPALGAYEQY
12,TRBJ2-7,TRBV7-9,ASSLAGGYDEQY
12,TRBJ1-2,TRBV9,ASSVATGRYGYT
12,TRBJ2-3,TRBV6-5,ASSYSRSTDTQY
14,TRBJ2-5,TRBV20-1,SARDLRGNAQETQY
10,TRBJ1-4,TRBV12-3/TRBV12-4,ASSLGGEKLF
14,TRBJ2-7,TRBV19,ASSFQFSGPAYEQY
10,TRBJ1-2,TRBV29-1,SVDEGNYGYT
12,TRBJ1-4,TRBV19,ASSIASRDGKLF
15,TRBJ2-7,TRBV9,ASSVGQGARSSYEQY
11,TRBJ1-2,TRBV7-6,ASSPGSNYGYT
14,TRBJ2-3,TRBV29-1,SVPGVAGAVTDTQY
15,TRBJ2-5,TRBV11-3,ASSLAVGAGAGETQY
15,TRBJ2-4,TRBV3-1,ASSQETGPLAKNIQY
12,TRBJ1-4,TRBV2,ASSERRPGPGLF
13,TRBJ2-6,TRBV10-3,AISESGSGANVLT